This T cell receptor (beta chain) stems from a study of technical replicates of blood from a handful of donors. Assay used: immunoSEQ multiplex PCR; TCRdb lists only in-frame clones, some missing. This sample has some 99,000 clones, with 95% found just once. Germline loops: CDR1 MNHEY, CDR2 SMNVEV (reference sequence). The V segment lost 5 bases and the J segment 4 bases; nucleotides outside the gene matches: 4. This CDR3 has 14 amino acids. The sequence came from a human donor in good health. What was sequenced was T cells isolated from PBMCs. This chain uses TRBV27 with TRBJ2-3, with 9 positions matching TRBD2. Here the CDR3 reads CASSRVAGADTQYF. CDR3 sequence (DNA): TGTGCCAGCAGTAGGGTAGCGGGGGCAGATACGCAGTATTTT.